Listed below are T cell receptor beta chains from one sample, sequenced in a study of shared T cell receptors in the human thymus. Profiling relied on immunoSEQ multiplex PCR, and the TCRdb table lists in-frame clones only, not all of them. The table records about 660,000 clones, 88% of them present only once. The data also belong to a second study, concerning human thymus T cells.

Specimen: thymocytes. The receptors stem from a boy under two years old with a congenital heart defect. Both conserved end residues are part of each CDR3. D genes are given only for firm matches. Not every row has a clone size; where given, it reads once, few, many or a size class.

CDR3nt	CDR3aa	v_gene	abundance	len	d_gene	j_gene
TGTGCCAGCAGCTTAACAGGGGGCGCTGGGGCCAACGTCCTGACTTTC	CASSLTGGAGANVLTF	TRBV7-3	once	16	TRBD1	TRBJ2-6
TGCGCCAGCAGCTTGGGGAGCACAGGGGGTAAAGCTAACTATGGCTACACCTTC	CASSLGSTGGKANYGYTF	TRBV5-1	NA	18	TRBD1	TRBJ1-2
TGTGCCAGCAGTTTCCCCATAGCGGGGCATGCGTCGTTCTTC	CASSFPIAGHASFF	TRBV28	NA	14	TRBD2	TRBJ2-1
TGTGCCAGCAGTTTGACAGCGGGAGGGCCTTCCAGCACAGATACGCAGTATTTT	CASSLTAGGPSSTDTQYF	TRBV28	NA	18	TRBD2	TRBJ2-3
TGTGCCAGCAGCTTAAGGGTAGCCGAGGGACTAGCCCCGGACGAGCAGTACTTC	CASSLRVAEGLAPDEQYF	TRBV7-2	NA	18	TRBD2	TRBJ2-7
TGCAGCGCAGCGGGGGCCTACTATGGCTACACCTTC	CSAAGAYYGYTF	TRBV29-1	NA	12	NA	TRBJ1-2
TGTGCCTGGAAGCCCGGGACAGTTAATGAAAAACTGTTTTTT	CAWKPGTVNEKLFF	TRBV30	NA	14	TRBD1	TRBJ1-4
TGTGCCAGCAGCTTAGCGGTAGATGGGGCGGGAGTGCAAGAGCAGTACTTC	CASSLAVDGAGVQEQYF	TRBV13	NA	17	TRBD2	TRBJ2-7
TGCGCCAGCAGCCAACCGGGACAGAGAGCTTTCTTT	CASSQPGQRAFF	TRBV4-3	NA	12	TRBD1	TRBJ1-1
TGTGCCAGCAGAGCCAGGATCGGCGGCTACACCTTC	CASRARIGGYTF	TRBV14	NA	12	NA	TRBJ1-2
TGTGCCAGTGCTAGCGGGGAGCAACAAGAGACCCAGTACTTC	CASASGEQQETQYF	TRBV19	NA	14	TRBD2	TRBJ2-5
TGTGCCAGCAGTTTAGTGGGCGCTGATTGCTACGAGCAGTACTTC	CASSLVGADCYEQYF	TRBV27	NA	15	NA	TRBJ2-7
TGTGCCAGCTCACCGGACAGGAAGAACAATCAGCCCCAGCATTTT	CASSPDRKNNQPQHF	TRBV18	NA	15	TRBD1	TRBJ1-5
TGTGCCACCAGCAGAGATAGCCCCCCTACAGGGTGGGGGGAGACCCAGTACTTC	CATSRDSPPTGWGETQYF	TRBV15	NA	18	NA	TRBJ2-5
TGCGCCAGCAGCTCCCGTGGGGCTAGCGACGAGCAGTACTTC	CASSSRGASDEQYF	TRBV5-1	NA	14	NA	TRBJ2-7
TGTGCCAGCAGCTTAGGGGCTAGCCCCTGGGAAGATACGCAGTATTTT	CASSLGASPWEDTQYF	TRBV13	once	16	NA	TRBJ2-3
TGTGCCAGTAGTATACCCACTCGCCAGCGGAGCGGCACAGATACGCAGTATTTT	CASSIPTRQRSGTDTQYF	TRBV19	NA	18	NA	TRBJ2-3
TGCAGCGTTGACCCGTCTCCGGGGGACGCCCGCACAGATACGCAGTATTTT	CSVDPSPGDARTDTQYF	TRBV29-1	NA	17	NA	TRBJ2-3
TGCGCCAGCAGCCAGGACTCGGGACTAGTCTACGAGCAGTACTTC	CASSQDSGLVYEQYF	TRBV4-3	few	15	TRBD2	TRBJ2-7
TGTGCCAGTAAACGGCAGGTCTCTGGAAACACCATATATTTT	CASKRQVSGNTIYF	TRBV19	few	14	NA	TRBJ1-3
TGTGCCAGCGGCCAAGGACAGGGGGGTGAAAAACTGTTTTTT	CASGQGQGGEKLFF	TRBV25-1	NA	14	TRBD1	TRBJ1-4
TGTGCCAGCTCACTCCGGACAGGGGGGAACACTGAAGCTTTCTTT	CASSLRTGGNTEAFF	TRBV18	NA	15	TRBD1	TRBJ1-1
TGTGCCAGCAGCCTAAGCGGGAGGACCTACGAGCAGTACTTC	CASSLSGRTYEQYF	TRBV6-5	few	14	TRBD2	TRBJ2-7
TGTGCCATCCGGGGGACAGGGTTTAATCAGCCCCAGCATTTT	CAIRGTGFNQPQHF	TRBV10-3	NA	14	TRBD1	TRBJ1-5
TGTGCCAGCTCAGGGACTAGCGGCACAGATACGCAGTATTTT	CASSGTSGTDTQYF	TRBV18	NA	14	TRBD2	TRBJ2-3
TGTGCCAGCAGTTACGTCCCTAGCGGGACGCCGGATACGCAGTATTTT	CASSYVPSGTPDTQYF	TRBV6-5	NA	16	TRBD2	TRBJ2-3
TGTGCCTGGAGTTTTGGGACTAGCGGGAGCCTTGGGGAGCAGTACTTC	CAWSFGTSGSLGEQYF	TRBV30	NA	16	TRBD2	TRBJ2-7
TGCGCCAGCAGCCATGACAGGGCCCCTATGGCCAACGTCCTGACTTTC	CASSHDRAPMANVLTF	TRBV5-1	NA	16	TRBD1	TRBJ2-6